A single sample gave rise to the 8 T cell receptor beta chains below, sequenced in a study of metastatic and nonmetastatic thyroid tumors (dated by TCRdb to about 2020). The method was PCR. Sequencing was performed on an Illumina HiSeq 4000. TCRdb reran the public reads through fastp at Q25 and MiXCR, keeping productive beta chains. Across this sample there are around 30,000 clones, with 13% seen only once. In total, the top ten clones hold roughly 5.3% of the sample. Before undergoing thyroid surgery, none of the patients had been given any kind of treatment. Sequenced material: blood. These receptors were taken from a female donor with papillary thyroid cancer or a benign thyroid nodule (not recorded which). Some clones in this sample may be carry-over from other donors' samples.

This clone was observed a few times. This could be a read error, since a much larger clone is one nucleotide away. This chain connects TRBV28 to TRBJ2-5; 12 nucleotides match TRBD2. The CDR3 runs to 16 residues. The germline V gene has CDR1 MDHEN and CDR2 SYDVKM. The ends lost 6 bases at V and 5 bases at J; junction bases unmatched: 10. DNA for the CDR3: TGTGCCAGCAGCTATAATGGACTAGCGGGATACGAGACCCAGTACTTC. Amino acid sequence: CASSYNGLAGYETQYF.

This clone appeared many times. This may be a read error: a much more frequent sequence differs by one nucleotide. The rearrangement joins TRBV18 to TRBJ2-3; tentatively, D is TRBD2 (6 bases). Germline values: CDR1 KGHSH, CDR2 LQKENI. This CDR3 is built from 14 residues. The V gene lost 4 bases and the J gene lost 1 base, with 9 bases spanning the gap. Here the CDR3 DNA reads TGTGCCAGCTCACTCTGGGGGGGCACAGATACGCAGTATTTT. Translating it yields CASSLWGGTDTQYF. Combining the CDR3 with reference TRBV18 and TRBJ2-3 gives the whole variable domain NAGVMQNPRHLVRRRGQEARLRCSPMKGHSHVYWYRQLPEEGLKFMVYLQKENIIDESGMPKERFSAEFPKEGPSILRIQQVVRGDSAAYFCASSLWGGTDTQYFGPGTRLTVL.

This clone was counted a few times. Just one base apart from a much larger clone, this may be a read error. This chain uses TRBV10-1 with TRBJ2-2, with a weak D call TRBD2 (5 bases). The CDR3 sequence is 14 residues long. Germline V gene sequence: CDR1 WNHNN, CDR2 SYGVQD (reference sequence). The V end lost 2 bases, the J end lost 6 bases, and 10 bases lay between the germline ends. The CDR3 DNA reads TGCGCCAGCAGTGAGCTTAGCGTGCCCGGGGAGCTGTTTTTT. It yields the protein CASSELSVPGELFF.

This clone was recorded a few times. This may come from a read error, since a much larger clone is one base off. The chain is built from TRBV6-1 and TRBJ2-7; TRBD2 aligns across 10 bases. The CDR3 totals 14 residues. The J segment lost 5 bases and the V segment lost 6 bases, leaving 7 bases of the junction unmatched. Germline lookup yields CDR1 MNHNS and CDR2 SASEGT. The CDR3 is CASRPGLAYDEQYF. CDR3 nucleotides: TGTGCCAGCAGACCGGGACTAGCGTATGACGAGCAGTACTTC.

On this clone itself: A much larger clone lies one base from this, so it may be a read error. The V gene is TRBV7-8, the J gene TRBJ2-1; D is uncertain. The V gene's germline CDR1 is SGHVS and CDR2 FQNEAQ. Trimming stripped 1 base from V and 11 bases from J, with 9 bases between. The CDR3 is 12 amino acids. The CDR3: CASSLGPAKQFF. The CDR3, as DNA: TGTGCCAGCAGCTTAGGACCTGCCAAGCAGTTCTTC.

This clone was observed many times. The chain couples TRBV28 to TRBJ2-1; 7 bases align to TRBD2. Unmatched junction bases numbered 7, after V lost 4 bases and J lost 4 bases. Germline V gives CDR1 MDHEN, CDR2 SYDVKM. This CDR3 contains 15 residues. Here the CDR3 reads CASSWEGLAYNEQFF. In DNA, the CDR3 is TGTGCCAGCAGTTGGGAGGGACTGGCTTACAATGAGCAGTTCTTC.

This clone was observed at least ten times. V gene TRBV9 combines with J gene TRBJ1-1, with a possible D match to TRBD1 (6 bases). The germline V and J ends were trimmed by 0 bases and 5 bases, with 11 bases remaining between them. This CDR3 spans 14 amino acids. CDR1 and CDR2 (germline): SGDLS, YYNGEE. The CDR3 here is CASSVGGARTEAFF. Written as DNA, the CDR3 is TGTGCCAGCAGCGTAGGGGGGGCGAGGACTGAAGCTTTCTTT.

In this sample, this clone turned up many times. The rearrangement links TRBV7-2 to TRBJ2-1, with 8 bases aligning to TRBD2. CDR1 is SGHTA and CDR2 is FQGNSA in the germline V gene. V shed 5 bases, J shed 5 bases, and the junction held 8 bases outside the gene matches. CDR3 size: 15 residues. The CDR3 sequence is CASSQAGLGNNEQFF. The CDR3 nucleotides are TGTGCCAGCAGCCAAGCGGGACTAGGGAACAATGAGCAGTTCTTC.